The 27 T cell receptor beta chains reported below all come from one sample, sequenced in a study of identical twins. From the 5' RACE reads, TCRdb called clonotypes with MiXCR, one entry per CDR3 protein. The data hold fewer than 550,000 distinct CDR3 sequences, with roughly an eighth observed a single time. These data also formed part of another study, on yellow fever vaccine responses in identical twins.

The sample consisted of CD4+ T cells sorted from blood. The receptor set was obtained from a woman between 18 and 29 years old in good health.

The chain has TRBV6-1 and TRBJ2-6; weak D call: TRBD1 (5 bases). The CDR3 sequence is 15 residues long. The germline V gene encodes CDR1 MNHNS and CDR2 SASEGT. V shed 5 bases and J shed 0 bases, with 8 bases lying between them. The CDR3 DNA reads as TGTGCCAGCAGTCGACAGCCCTCTGGGGCCAACGTCCTGACTTTC. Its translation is CASSRQPSGANVLTF.

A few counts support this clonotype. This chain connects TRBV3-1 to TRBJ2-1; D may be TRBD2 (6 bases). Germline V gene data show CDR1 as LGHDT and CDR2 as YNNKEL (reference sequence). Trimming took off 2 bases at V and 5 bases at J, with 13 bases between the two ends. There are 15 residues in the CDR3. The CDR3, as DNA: TGTGCCAGCAGCCAATCAAGCGGGCCTCACAATGAGCAGTTCTTC. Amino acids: CASSQSSGPHNEQFF.

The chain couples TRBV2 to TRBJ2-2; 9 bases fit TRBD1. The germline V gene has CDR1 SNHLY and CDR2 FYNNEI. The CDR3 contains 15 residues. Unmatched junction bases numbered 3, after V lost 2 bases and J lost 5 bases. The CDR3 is CASSETGGWTGELFF. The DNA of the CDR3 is TGTGCCAGCAGTGAAACAGGGGGCTGGACCGGGGAGCTGTTTTTT.

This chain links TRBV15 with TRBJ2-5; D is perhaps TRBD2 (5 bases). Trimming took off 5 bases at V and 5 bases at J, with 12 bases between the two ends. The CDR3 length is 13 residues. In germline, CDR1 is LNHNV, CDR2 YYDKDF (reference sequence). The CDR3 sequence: CATSGGPRETQYF. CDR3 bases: TGTGCCACCAGCGGAGGTCCCCGTGAGACCCAGTACTTC.

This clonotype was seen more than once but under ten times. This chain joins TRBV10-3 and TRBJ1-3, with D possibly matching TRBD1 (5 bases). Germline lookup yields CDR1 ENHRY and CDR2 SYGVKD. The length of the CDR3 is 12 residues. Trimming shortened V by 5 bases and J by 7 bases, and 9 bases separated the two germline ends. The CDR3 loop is CAISPRGNTIYF. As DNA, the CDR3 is TGTGCCATCAGTCCAAGGGGTAACACCATATATTTT.

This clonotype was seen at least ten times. The CDR3 reads CASSFQYEQYF. The CDR3 DNA reads as TGTGCCAGCAGCTTTCAATACGAGCAGTACTTC. The genes are TRBV7-8 and TRBJ2-7; no clear D. Trimming shortened V by 3 bases and J by 4 bases, and 4 bases separated the two germline ends. The CDR3 runs to 11 residues. The germline V gene has CDR1 SGHVS and CDR2 FQNEAQ.

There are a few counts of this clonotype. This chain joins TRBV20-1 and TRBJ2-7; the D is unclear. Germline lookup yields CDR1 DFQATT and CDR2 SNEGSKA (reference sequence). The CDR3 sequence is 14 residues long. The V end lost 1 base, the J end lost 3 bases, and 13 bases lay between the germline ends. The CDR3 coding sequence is TGCAGTGCTAGAGTGGCAAAAAGGGTCTACGAGCAGTACTTC. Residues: CSARVAKRVYEQYF.

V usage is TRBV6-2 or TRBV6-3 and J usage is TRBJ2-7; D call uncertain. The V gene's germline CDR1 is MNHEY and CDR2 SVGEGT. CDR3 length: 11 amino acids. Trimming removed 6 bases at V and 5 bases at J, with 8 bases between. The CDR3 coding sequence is TGTGCCAGCAGCTACATCCACGAGCAGTACTTC. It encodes CASSYIHEQYF.

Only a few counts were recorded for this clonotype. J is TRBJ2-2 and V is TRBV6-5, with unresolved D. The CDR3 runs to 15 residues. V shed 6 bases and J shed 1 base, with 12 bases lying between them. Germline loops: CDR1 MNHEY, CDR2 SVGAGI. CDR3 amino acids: CASRYRRQNTGELFF. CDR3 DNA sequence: TGTGCCAGCAGATACAGAAGACAGAACACCGGGGAGCTGTTTTTT.

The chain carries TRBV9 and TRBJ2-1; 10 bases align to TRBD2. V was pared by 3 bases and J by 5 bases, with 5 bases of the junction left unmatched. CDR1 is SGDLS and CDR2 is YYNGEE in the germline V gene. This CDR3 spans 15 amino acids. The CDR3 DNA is TGTGCCAGCAGCGCGGGACTAGCGAGAGACAATGAGCAGTTCTTC. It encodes CASSAGLARDNEQFF. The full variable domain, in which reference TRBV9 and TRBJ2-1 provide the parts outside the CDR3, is DSGVTQTPKHLITATGQRVTLRCSPRSGDLSVYWYQQSLDQGLQFLIQYYNGEERAKGNILERFSAQQFPDLHSELNLSSLELGDSALYFCASSAGLARDNEQFFGPGTRLTVL.

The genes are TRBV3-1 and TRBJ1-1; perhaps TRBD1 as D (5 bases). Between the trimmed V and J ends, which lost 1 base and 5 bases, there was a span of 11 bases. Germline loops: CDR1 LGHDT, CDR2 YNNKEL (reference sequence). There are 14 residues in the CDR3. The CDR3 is CASSQGEKGTEAFF. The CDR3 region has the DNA TGTGCCAGCAGCCAAGGGGAAAAGGGGACTGAAGCTTTCTTT.

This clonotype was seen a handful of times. The CDR3 protein is CATSRVPLGLNTEAFF. In DNA form, the CDR3 reads TGTGCCACCAGCAGAGTCCCTCTGGGCCTCAACACTGAAGCTTTCTTT. The V and J genes are TRBV15 and TRBJ1-1, with D uncertain. The V and J ends lost 1 base and 2 bases respectively, with 14 bases between them. This CDR3 is built from 16 residues. CDR1 LNHNV and CDR2 YYDKDF come from the germline V gene (reference sequence).

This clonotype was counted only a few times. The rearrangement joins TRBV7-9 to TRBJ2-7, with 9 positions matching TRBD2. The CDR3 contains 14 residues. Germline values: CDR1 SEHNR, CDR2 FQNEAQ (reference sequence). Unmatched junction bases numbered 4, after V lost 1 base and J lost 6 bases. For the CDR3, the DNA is TGTGCCAGCAGCTTAGAGACTAGCGGAAGCGAGCAGTACTTC. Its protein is CASSLETSGSEQYF.

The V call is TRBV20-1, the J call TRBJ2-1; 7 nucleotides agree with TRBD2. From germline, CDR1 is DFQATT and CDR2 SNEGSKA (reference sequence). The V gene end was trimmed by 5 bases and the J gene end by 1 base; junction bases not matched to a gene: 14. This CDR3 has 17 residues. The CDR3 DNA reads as TGCAGTGCTGACCTCTTGGTGCCGGGACTATCCTACAATGAGCAGTTCTTC. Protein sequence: CSADLLVPGLSYNEQFF.

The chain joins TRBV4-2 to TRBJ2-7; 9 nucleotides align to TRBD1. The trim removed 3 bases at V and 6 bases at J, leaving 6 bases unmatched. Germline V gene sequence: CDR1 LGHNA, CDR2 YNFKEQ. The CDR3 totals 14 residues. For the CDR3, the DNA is TGTGCCAGCAGCCAGGGGGACAGGGCCCCCGAGCAGTACTTC. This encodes CASSQGDRAPEQYF.

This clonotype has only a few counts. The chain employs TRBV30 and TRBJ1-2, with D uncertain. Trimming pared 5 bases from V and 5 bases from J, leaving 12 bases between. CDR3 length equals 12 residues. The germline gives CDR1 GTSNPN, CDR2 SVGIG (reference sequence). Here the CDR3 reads CAWRKGSYGYTF. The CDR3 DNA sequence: TGTGCCTGGCGGAAGGGCTCGTATGGCTACACCTTC.

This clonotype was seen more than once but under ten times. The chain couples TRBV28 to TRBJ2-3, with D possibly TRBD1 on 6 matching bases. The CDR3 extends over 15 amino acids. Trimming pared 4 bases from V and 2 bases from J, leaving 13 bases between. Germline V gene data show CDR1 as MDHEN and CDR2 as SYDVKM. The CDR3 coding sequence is TGTGCCAGCAGTTGGGGACAAGGGAACACAGATACGCAGTATTTT. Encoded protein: CASSWGQGNTDTQYF.

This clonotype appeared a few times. CDR3: CSAIDGREGYEQYF. The CDR3 coding sequence is TGCAGTGCCATAGACGGGCGGGAGGGCTACGAGCAGTACTTC. The chain uses TRBV20-1 and TRBJ2-7; 9 nucleotides line up with TRBD2. This CDR3 region has 14 residues. The V gene end was trimmed by 6 bases and the J gene end by 3 bases; junction bases not matched to a gene: 9. Germline V gene sequence: CDR1 DFQATT, CDR2 SNEGSKA (reference sequence).

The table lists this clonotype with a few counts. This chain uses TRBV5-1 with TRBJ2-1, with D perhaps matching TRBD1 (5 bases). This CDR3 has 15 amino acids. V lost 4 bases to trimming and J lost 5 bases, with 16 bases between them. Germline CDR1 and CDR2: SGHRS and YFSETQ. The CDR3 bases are TGCGCCAGCAGCAGTCAGGGTGGCGAGAACAATGAGCAGTTCTTC. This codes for CASSSQGGENNEQFF.

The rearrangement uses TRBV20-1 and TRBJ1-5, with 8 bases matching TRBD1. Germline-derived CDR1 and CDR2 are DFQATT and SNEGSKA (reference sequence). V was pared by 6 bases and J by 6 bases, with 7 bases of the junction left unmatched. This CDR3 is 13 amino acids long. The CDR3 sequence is CSASGGDGQPQHF. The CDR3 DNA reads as TGCAGTGCCTCAGGGGGCGACGGTCAGCCCCAGCATTTT.

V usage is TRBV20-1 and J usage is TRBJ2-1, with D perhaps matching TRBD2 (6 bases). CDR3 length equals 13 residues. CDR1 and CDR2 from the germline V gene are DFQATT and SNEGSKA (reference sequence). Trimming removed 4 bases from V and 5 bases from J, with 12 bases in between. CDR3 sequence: CSAKVAVDNEQFF. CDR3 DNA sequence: TGCAGTGCTAAGGTAGCGGTAGACAATGAGCAGTTCTTC.

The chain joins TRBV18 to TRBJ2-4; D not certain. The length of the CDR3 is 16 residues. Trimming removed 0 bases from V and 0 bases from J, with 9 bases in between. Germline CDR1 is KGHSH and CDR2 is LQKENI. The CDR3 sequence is CASSPPLLLAKNIQYF. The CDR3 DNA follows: TGTGCCAGCTCACCACCCCTATTGCTAGCCAAAAACATTCAGTACTTC.

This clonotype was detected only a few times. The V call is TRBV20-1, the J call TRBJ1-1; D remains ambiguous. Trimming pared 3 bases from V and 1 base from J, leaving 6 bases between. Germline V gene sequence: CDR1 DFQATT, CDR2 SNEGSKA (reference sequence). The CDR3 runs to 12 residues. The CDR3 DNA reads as TGCAGTGCTAGCGCACAGAACACTGAAGCTTTCTTT. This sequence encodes CSASAQNTEAFF.

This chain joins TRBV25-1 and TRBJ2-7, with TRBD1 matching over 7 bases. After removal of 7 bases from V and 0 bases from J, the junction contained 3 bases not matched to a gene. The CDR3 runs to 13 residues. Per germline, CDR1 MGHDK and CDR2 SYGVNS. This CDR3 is CASTGTASYEQYF. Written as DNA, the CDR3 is TGTGCCAGCACCGGGACAGCCTCCTACGAGCAGTACTTC.

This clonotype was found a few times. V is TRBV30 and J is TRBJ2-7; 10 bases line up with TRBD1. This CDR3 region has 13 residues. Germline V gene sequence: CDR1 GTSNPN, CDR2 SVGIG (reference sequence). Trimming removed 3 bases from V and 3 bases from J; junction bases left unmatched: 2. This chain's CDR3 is CAWSGDRGYEQYF. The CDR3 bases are TGTGCCTGGAGCGGGGACAGGGGCTACGAGCAGTACTTC.

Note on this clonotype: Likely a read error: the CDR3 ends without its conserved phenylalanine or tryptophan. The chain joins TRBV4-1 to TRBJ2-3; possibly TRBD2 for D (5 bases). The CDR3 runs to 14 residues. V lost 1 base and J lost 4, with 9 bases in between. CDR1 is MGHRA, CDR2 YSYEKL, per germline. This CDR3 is CASSQVEGADTQYS. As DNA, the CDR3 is TGCGCCAGCAGCCAAGTTGAGGGAGCAGATACGCAGTATTCT.

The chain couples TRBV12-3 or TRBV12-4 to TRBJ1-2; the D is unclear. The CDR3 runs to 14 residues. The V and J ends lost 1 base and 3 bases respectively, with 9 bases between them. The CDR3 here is CASSLGVPDYGYTF. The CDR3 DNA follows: TGTGCCAGCAGTTTAGGGGTACCGGACTATGGCTACACCTTC.